Given below is one T cell receptor beta chain in context. What it binds is unknown. These data originate in a study of cytomegalovirus exposure and HLA in healthy donors. The overall study: Early released data had about 80 million unique TCRs, all coming from HLA-typed donors. Study-level findings and limits: Presence/absence analyses rested on an assumption that sequencing depth was roughly uniform across donors.

This PCR relied on a set of 60 Vbeta primers and 13 Jbeta primers. As handled by the study authors: Approximately 11 million of tens of millions of unique TCR beta chains were shared, per a later count. Assay used: immunoSEQ multiplex PCR; TCRdb lists only in-frame clones, some missing. Clone size and the V and J calls come from that table; the DNA yielded D and trimming. The sample has about 120,000 clones; roughly four fifths are singletons. The receptor comes from a man aged 35-49 years in good health and CMV-seronegative. The sample was PBMCs.

The chain's CDR3 is CASSVGSTNTEAFF. As DNA, the CDR3 is TGTGCCAGCAGCGTCGGGAGCACTAACACTGAAGCTTTCTTT. V and J are TRBV7-9 and TRBJ1-1, with D unclear. Germline CDR1 SEHNR, CDR2 FQNEAQ (reference sequence). The CDR3 extends over 14 amino acids. The ends were cut back, 5 bases at V and 2 bases at J, with 12 bases in the middle.